This TCR beta chain was obtained from a study of blood T cell repertoires in COVID-19. Whole-study context: Researchers got acute and convalescent COVID-19 samples from the United States, Italy and Spain. Sources were T cells, B-cell-depleted T cells, or PBMCs; the material itself was cDNA or gDNA.

The CDR3 sequence is 14 residues long. Germline assignment: CDR1 MNHEY and CDR2 SVGEGT. After removal of 4 bases from V and 3 bases from J, the junction contained 3 bases not matched to a gene. The authors' processing: Amplification of reference gene primers was used by the study to estimate nucleated cell counts. The method was immunoSEQ multiplex PCR; TCRdb's version includes in-frame clones alone and lacks a portion of them. Clonal size and the V and J genes are those of that table, whereas D and trimming came from the DNA. The sample lists approximately 160,000 clones; over 80% were seen once. This TCR came from a woman aged 55-70 years with acute or convalescent COVID-19. The sample consisted of peripheral blood. The V gene is TRBV6-2 or TRBV6-3, the J gene TRBJ1-2, with TRBD1 matching over 9 bases. This CDR3 is CASSLGQGDYGYTF. The CDR3 region has the DNA TGTGCCAGCAGTTTGGGACAGGGAGACTATGGCTACACCTTC.